This T cell receptor (beta chain) was identified in a study of blood T cells in healthy people across ages. About the study: There was about one barcoded beta molecule captured by template switching per two T cells.

A second PCR, run for about 6 to 12 cycles, used a sample-barcoded 5' primer plus a J-beta primer mix. Each TCR beta cDNA got a 12-nucleotide random molecular identifier. TCRdb used MiXCR to reprocess the 5' RACE reads, holding one entry per CDR3 protein. The sample holds 1.5 million to 2 million distinct CDR3 sequences, about 50% seen once. Details on this clonotype: Antigen unknown.

Study-level findings and limits: The CMV status of each donor remained undetermined, and this could have confounded shifts in expanded clonotypes.

The specimen was blood. This receptor was identified in a woman in her thirties or forties in good health.

CDR3 DNA: TGCGCCAGCAGCCAAGATCGTTGCGGGGTTAGCTCCTACAATGAGCAGTTCTTC. It encodes CASSQDRCGVSSYNEQFF. The J gene is TRBJ2-1, the V gene TRBV4-3; tentatively, D is TRBD2 (6 bases). The length of the CDR3 is 18 residues. The V end was cut by 0 bases, the J end by 0 bases, with 15 bases between. CDR1 is LGHNA, CDR2 YSLEER, per germline.